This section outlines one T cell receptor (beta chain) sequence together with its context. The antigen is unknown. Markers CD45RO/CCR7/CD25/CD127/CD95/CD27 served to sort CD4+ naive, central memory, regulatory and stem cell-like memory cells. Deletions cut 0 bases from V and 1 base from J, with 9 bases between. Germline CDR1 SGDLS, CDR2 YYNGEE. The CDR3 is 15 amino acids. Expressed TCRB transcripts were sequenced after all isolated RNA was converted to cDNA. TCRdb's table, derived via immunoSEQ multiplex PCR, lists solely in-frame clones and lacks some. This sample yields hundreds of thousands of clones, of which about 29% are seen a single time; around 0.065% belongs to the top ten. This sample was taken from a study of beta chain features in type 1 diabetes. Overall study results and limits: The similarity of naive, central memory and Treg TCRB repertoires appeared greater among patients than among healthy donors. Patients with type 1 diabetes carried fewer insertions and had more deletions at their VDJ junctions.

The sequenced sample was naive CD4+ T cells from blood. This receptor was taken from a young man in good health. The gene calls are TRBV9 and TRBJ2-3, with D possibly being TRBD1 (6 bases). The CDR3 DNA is TGTGCCAGCAGCGTAGGTAGGACAGGCACAGATACGCAGTATTTT. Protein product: CASSVGRTGTDTQYF.